Listed below are T cell receptor beta chains from one sample, sequenced in a study of cytomegalovirus exposure and HLA in healthy donors. Clones were sequenced by immunoSEQ multiplex PCR, and TCRdb holds only the in-frame ones, with some missing. Of tens of thousands of clones in the sample, under 85% are singletons; the top ten hold over 1.1%. Sequencing was carried out using PBMCs. Source of these receptors: a male donor in good health and CMV-seronegative. Both conserved end residues are part of each CDR3. The D gene is left open where the match is weak. The size entry is marked missing in some rows and otherwise reads once, few, many or a size class.

NA TRBJ1-2 once TRBV7-6 CASSLSPGYYGYTF TGTGCCAGCAGCTTATCGCCCGGGTACTATGGCTACACCTTC
NA TRBJ2-5 NA TRBV5-1 CASSLSGVAKETQYF TGCGCCAGCAGCTTGTCGGGGGTTGCGAAAGAGACCCAGTACTTC
TRBD1 TRBJ2-7 NA TRBV7-2 CASSWPGQGHYEQYF TGTGCCAGCAGCTGGCCGGGACAGGGCCACTACGAGCAGTACTTC
NA TRBJ1-2 NA TRBV10-1 CASSESSVPYGYTF TGCGCCAGCAGTGAGTCGTCGGTCCCGTACGGCTACACCTTC
TRBD1 TRBJ1-2 NA TRBV4-1 CASSQEGTGVDYGYTF TGCGCCAGCAGCCAAGAGGGGACAGGGGTGGACTATGGCTACACCTTC
NA TRBJ2-7 NA TRBV7-2 CASSYGRVAQYF TGTGCCAGCAGTTACGGCAGGGTTGCACAGTACTTC
TRBD2 TRBJ2-7 few TRBV19 CATSVWAGAYEQYF TGTGCCACTAGTGTCTGGGCGGGGGCCTACGAGCAGTACTTC
NA TRBJ2-6 NA TRBV4-3 CASSPIQGDSGANGLTF TGCGCCAGCAGCCCAATTCAGGGGGACTCTGGGGCCAACGGCCTGACTTTC
TRBD2 TRBJ2-7 NA TRBV5-6 CASSFSGGEQYF TGTGCCAGCAGCTTTTCGGGAGGCGAGCAGTACTTC
TRBD1 TRBJ2-2 NA TRBV4-3 CASSPNDRGRTGELFF TGCGCCAGCAGCCCTAACGACAGGGGGCGGACCGGGGAGCTGTTTTTT
TRBD1 TRBJ1-1 NA TRBV7-9 CASSFRQGMNTEAFF TGTGCCAGCAGCTTTCGACAGGGGATGAACACTGAAGCTTTCTTT
TRBD1 TRBJ2-7 medium-sized TRBV18 CASSPSGTGMGEQYF TGTGCCAGCTCACCCTCCGGGACAGGGATGGGCGAGCAGTACTTC
TRBD1 TRBJ1-4 few TRBV10-2 CASRGQGATNEKLFF TGCGCCAGCAGAGGTCAGGGGGCAACTAATGAAAAACTGTTTTTT
TRBD2 TRBJ2-1 NA TRBV9 CASSVAPTSANEQFF TGTGCCAGCAGCGTAGCCCCCACTAGCGCCAATGAGCAGTTCTTC
NA TRBJ1-6 NA TRBV6-1 CASSQTRSPLHF TGTGCCAGCAGTCAGACTCGTTCACCCCTCCACTTT
NA TRBJ2-5 NA TRBV27 CASSFSSGEWAQYF TGTGCCAGCAGTTTTAGCTCAGGGGAGTGGGCCCAGTACTTC
TRBD2 TRBJ2-3 NA TRBV7-3 CASSIGGGLEGTDTQYF TGTGCCAGCAGTATAGGAGGGGGACTAGAAGGCACAGATACGCAGTATTTT
NA TRBJ1-2 NA TRBV19 CASTRAQGLYGYTF TGTGCCAGTACCCGGGCCCAGGGATTATATGGCTACACCTTC
TRBD1 TRBJ1-6 NA TRBV13 CASSSLGTGGAESPLHF TGTGCCAGCAGCTCCCTAGGGACAGGGGGCGCGGAATCACCCCTCCACTTT
NA TRBJ1-1 NA TRBV6-4 CASSESGRAEAFF TGTGCCAGCAGTGAATCTGGGCGCGCTGAAGCTTTCTTT
NA TRBJ2-3 NA TRBV4-3 CASSPQGYTDTQYF TGCGCCAGCAGCCCACAGGGCTACACAGATACGCAGTATTTT
NA TRBJ1-2 once TRBV28 CASSLPAAHGYGYTF TGTGCCAGCAGTTTACCCGCGGCGCACGGCTATGGCTACACCTTC
TRBD1 TRBJ2-7 once TRBV4-1 CASSRTTGMVYEQYF TGCGCCAGCAGCCGAACGACAGGGATGGTCTACGAGCAGTACTTC
NA TRBJ1-2 NA TRBV28 CASSFMVAWGYTF TGTGCCAGCAGTTTCATGGTTGCGTGGGGCTACACCTTC
TRBD1 TRBJ1-2 NA TRBV28 CASSPYPDRAANYGYTF TGTGCCAGCAGTCCCTACCCTGACAGGGCGGCTAACTATGGCTACACCTTC
NA TRBJ1-2 NA TRBV2 CASSEPQGTLYGYTF TGTGCCAGCAGTGAACCCCAGGGCACTCTCTATGGCTACACCTTC
TRBD1 TRBJ1-2 NA TRBV11-2 CASSLKPGQQANYGYTF TGTGCCAGCAGCTTGAAGCCGGGACAGCAAGCTAACTATGGCTACACCTTC
NA TRBJ2-2 NA TRBV7-9 CASSYSGNTGELFF TGTGCCAGCAGCTATAGCGGGAACACCGGGGAGCTGTTTTTT
NA TRBJ2-7 NA TRBV10-3 CAISDGRAGEQYF TGTGCCATCAGTGATGGCAGGGCCGGCGAGCAGTACTTC
TRBD1 TRBJ2-3 NA TRBV27 CASSNRGSDTQYF TGTGCCAGCAGTAACAGGGGGTCAGATACGCAGTATTTT
TRBD1 TRBJ2-7 NA TRBV27 CASSPTGGYPNEQYF TGTGCCAGCAGTCCAACAGGGGGTTATCCGAACGAGCAGTACTTC
TRBD1 TRBJ1-4 NA TRBV6-6 CASTHRQGSEKLFF TGTGCCAGCACCCATAGACAGGGGAGCGAAAAACTGTTTTTT
NA TRBJ2-7 few TRBV7-9 CASTSRDGSYEQYF TGTGCCAGCACATCGCGGGACGGATCCTACGAGCAGTACTTC
NA TRBJ2-1 few TRBV18 CASSPGGNEQFF TGTGCCAGCTCACCAGGAGGGAATGAGCAGTTCTTC
NA TRBJ1-5 once TRBV5-1 CASSASTGGNQPQHF TGCGCCAGCAGCGCCTCGACGGGGGGCAATCAGCCCCAGCATTTT
TRBD1 TRBJ2-7 NA TRBV9 CASSVGQGVSYEQYF TGTGCCAGCAGCGTAGGACAGGGGGTTTCCTACGAGCAGTACTTC